These 16 T cell receptor beta chains were sequenced from one sample in a study of shared clonotypes between healthy human individuals. The table came from immunoSEQ multiplex PCR; TCRdb's copy has only in-frame clones and leaves some out. The data contain over a million clones, roughly 74% of them singletons. Sequenced material: memory CD4+ T cells from PBMCs. Stated subset: CD45RA-negative fraction. These receptors were collected from a man between 18 and 29 years old in good health. Some clones in this sample may be carry-over from other donors' samples.

J is TRBJ2-1 and V is TRBV5-6; 10 positions match TRBD1. The CDR3 length is 17 residues. With V trimmed by 0 bases and J by 10 bases, 13 bases remained unmatched. Germline V lookup: CDR1 SGHDT, CDR2 YYEEEE. For the CDR3, the DNA is TGTGCCAGCAGCTTGGAGGACTCCGGACAGGGGGGAAGGGAGCAGTTCTTC. It translates to CASSLEDSGQGGREQFF. The complete variable domain, with remaining parts taken from reference TRBV5-6 and TRBJ2-1, reads DAGVTQSPTHLIKTRGQQVTLRCSPKSGHDTVSWYQQALGQGPQFIFQYYEEEERQRGNFPDRFSGHQFPNYSSELNVNALLLGDSALYLCASSLEDSGQGGREQFFGPGTRLTVL.

This chain connects TRBV10-2 to TRBJ2-3; no clear D. This CDR3 has 14 amino acids. V was shortened by 3 bases and J by 0 bases, with 7 bases between the two germline ends. The germline V gene encodes CDR1 WSHSY and CDR2 SAAADI. The CDR3 DNA follows: TGCGCCAGCAGTGAAGGCGGAAGCACAGATACGCAGTATTTT. Protein sequence: CASSEGGSTDTQYF.

The genes are TRBV5-1 and TRBJ1-4; TRBD1 matches 7 bases. V shed 2 bases and J 4 bases; nucleotides not matched to a gene: 5. This CDR3 is built from 15 residues. Germline assignment: CDR1 SGHRS and CDR2 YFSETQ. This CDR3 is CASSLGTAGNEKLFF. The CDR3, as DNA: TGCGCCAGCAGCTTAGGGACAGCTGGTAATGAAAAACTGTTTTTT.

As concerns this clone: This same CDR3 is encoded by further DNA sequences in the sample. The gene calls are TRBV19 and TRBJ1-4; D remains ambiguous. Germline V gene lookup returns CDR1 LNHDA and CDR2 SQIVND (reference sequence). This CDR3 is built from 13 residues. With 2 bases removed from V and 3 bases from J, the gap between germline ends came to 4 bases. This CDR3 is CASSIRSNEKLFF. The CDR3 DNA reads TGTGCCAGTAGTATACGGTCTAATGAAAAACTGTTTTTT. Using reference TRBV19 and TRBJ1-4 for the parts outside the CDR3, the full variable domain is DGGITQSPKYLFRKEGQNVTLSCEQNLNHDAMYWYRQDPGQGLRLIYYSQIVNDFQKGDIAEGYSVSREKKESFPLTVTSAQKNPTAFYLCASSIRSNEKLFFGSGTQLSVL.

This clone was counted only a few times. The rearrangement links TRBV7-2 to TRBJ1-4; unclear D gene. Per the germline V gene, CDR1 is SGHTA and CDR2 is FQGNSA. Between the trimmed V and J ends, which lost 5 bases and 6 bases, there was a span of 13 bases. CDR3 size: 14 residues. CDR3 region: CASSPRSLDEKLFF. DNA of the CDR3: TGTGCCAGCAGCCCGCGTAGTCTCGATGAAAAACTGTTTTTT.

This chain uses TRBV5-4 with TRBJ2-7, with 9 positions matching TRBD1. CDR1 is SGHNT and CDR2 is YYREEE in the germline V gene (reference sequence). J gave up 3 bases and V 2 bases, and 9 bases lay outside the gene matches. CDR3 length equals 16 residues. In DNA, the CDR3 is TGTGCCAGCAGCTTAGGGGTTGGGACAGGGAGCTACGAGCAGTACTTC. Translated: CASSLGVGTGSYEQYF.

The CDR3 nucleotides are TGTGCCAGCTCACCAAGGGTTGTAAACACCGGGGAGCTGTTTTTT. It is translated as CASSPRVVNTGELFF. The chain uses TRBV18 and TRBJ2-2; D ambiguous. CDR3 length equals 15 residues. The V gene's germline CDR1 is KGHSH and CDR2 LQKENI. Trimming removed 2 bases at V and 2 bases at J, with 9 bases between. Using reference TRBV18 and TRBJ2-2 for the parts outside the CDR3, the full variable domain is NAGVMQNPRHLVRRRGQEARLRCSPMKGHSHVYWYRQLPEEGLKFMVYLQKENIIDESGMPKERFSAEFPKEGPSILRIQQVVRGDSAAYFCASSPRVVNTGELFFGEGSRLTVL.

This clone was seen only once. In DNA form, the CDR3 reads TGTGCCTATGGACTAGCGGGGAACACAGATACGCAGTATTTT. Encoded protein: CAYGLAGNTDTQYF. The chain joins TRBV30 to TRBJ2-3, with 12 bases matching TRBD2. Germline CDR1 reads GTSNPN; CDR2 reads SVGIG (reference sequence). This CDR3 region has 14 residues. V lost 7 bases to trimming and J lost 2 bases; unmatched junction nucleotides: 4.

J is TRBJ1-2 and V is TRBV2; TRBD1 aligns across 9 bases. The V gene end was trimmed by 9 bases and the J gene end by 0 bases; junction bases not matched to a gene: 8. The CDR3 has 15 amino acids. Germline CDR1 SNHLY, CDR2 FYNNEI. DNA for the CDR3: TGTGCCAGGGGTTCCGGGACAGGGACTAACTATGGCTACACCTTC. It codes for CARGSGTGTNYGYTF.

The V and J genes are TRBV10-3 and TRBJ1-2; no reliable D call. The CDR3 covers 12 residues. V lost 4 bases and J 4 bases, leaving 7 bases between the germline ends. Germline values: CDR1 ENHRY, CDR2 SYGVKD. CDR3 sequence reads: CAISVGVYGYTF. The CDR3 DNA reads TGTGCCATCAGTGTGGGAGTCTATGGCTACACCTTC.

This clone appeared a single time. This sequence joins TRBV29-1 and TRBJ1-2, with 7 bases aligning to TRBD1. The CDR3 runs 13 residues. The germline V gene has CDR1 SQVTM and CDR2 ANQGSEA. The V and J ends lost 6 bases and 8 bases, in that order; junction bases with no gene match: 12. CDR3 coding DNA: TGCAGCGTGGGGACAGCCTCCGGTAGCGGCTACACCTTC. Its protein product is CSVGTASGSGYTF.

In regard to this clone: This is likely an artifact of a read error, given a far larger clone one base away. This sample also contains other DNA sequences that code for the same CDR3. The chain combines TRBV2 with TRBJ2-3; a possible D gene is TRBD2 (6 bases). Trimming pared 6 bases from V and 1 base from J, leaving 17 bases between. Germline CDR1 reads SNHLY; CDR2 reads FYNNEI. The CDR3 consists of 16 residues. This CDR3 is CASSDHQAGRTDTQYF. The CDR3 DNA follows: TGTGCCAGCAGCGATCATCAGGCGGGACGCACAGATACGCAGTATTTT.

This chain connects TRBV28 to TRBJ1-5, with a possible D match to TRBD1 (6 bases). The CDR3 is 16 residues long. The V and J ends lost 4 bases and 4 bases respectively, with 17 bases between them. Germline V gene data show CDR1 as MDHEN and CDR2 as SYDVKM. The CDR3 loop reads CASSSPGRGINQPQHF. For the CDR3, the DNA is TGTGCCAGCAGTTCCCCCGGAAGGGGGATAAATCAGCCCCAGCATTTT.

The chain couples TRBV11-3 to TRBJ2-1; TRBD2 aligns across 7 bases. Germline CDR1 reads SGHNT; CDR2 reads YENEEA. The junction had 12 bases not matched to a gene; V was cut back by 5 bases and J by 5 bases. CDR3 length: 16 amino acids. CDR3 loop: CASSPGGAGPHNEQFF. The CDR3 DNA reads as TGTGCCAGCAGCCCCGGGGGAGCGGGGCCCCACAATGAGCAGTTCTTC.

In the case of this clone: The sample holds other DNA sequences that translate to the same CDR3. The chain has TRBV6-5 and TRBJ1-1; 7 nucleotides agree with TRBD1. J gave up 3 bases and V 3 bases, and 4 bases lay outside the gene matches. There are 14 residues in the CDR3. Germline-derived CDR1 and CDR2 are MNHEY and SVGAGI. CDR3 sequence reads: CASSYSRGDTEAFF. The CDR3, as DNA: TGTGCCAGCAGTTATTCCAGGGGGGACACTGAAGCTTTCTTT.

The count of this clone is one. A read error may produce the germline difference seen at one junction end. V and J are TRBV7-9 and TRBJ2-7, with D possibly matching TRBD2 (6 bases). Germline values: CDR1 SEHNR, CDR2 FQNEAQ (reference sequence). The CDR3 is 13 residues long. CDR3 loop: CASSLGGLAPAHF. The CDR3, as DNA: TGTGCCAGCAGCTTGGGGGGTCTAGCCCCCGCCCACTTC.